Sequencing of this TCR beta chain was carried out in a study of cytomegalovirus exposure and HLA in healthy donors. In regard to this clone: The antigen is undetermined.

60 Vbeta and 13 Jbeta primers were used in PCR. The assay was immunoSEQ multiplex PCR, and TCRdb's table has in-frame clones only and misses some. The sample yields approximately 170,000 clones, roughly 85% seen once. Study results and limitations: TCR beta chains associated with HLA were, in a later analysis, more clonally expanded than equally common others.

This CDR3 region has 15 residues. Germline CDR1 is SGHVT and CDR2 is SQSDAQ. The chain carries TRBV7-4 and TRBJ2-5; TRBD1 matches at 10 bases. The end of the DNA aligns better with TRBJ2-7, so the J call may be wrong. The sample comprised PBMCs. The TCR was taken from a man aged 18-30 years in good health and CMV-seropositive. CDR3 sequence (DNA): TGTGCCAGCAGCTCGGGACAGGGGAGCTCCTACGAGCAGTACTTC. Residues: CASSSGQGSSYEQYF.